This is a list of T cell receptor beta chains from one sample in a study of OX40 agonist ivuxolimab in advanced cancers. Clones were read by immunoSEQ multiplex PCR, and TCRdb kept only the in-frame ones, dropping some. The data hold approximately 70,000 clones, with over 75% observed a single time. The specimen comprised CD4+ or CD8+ T cells sorted from blood, sampled in a trial of the OX40 agonist ivuxolimab. The receptor set was obtained from an adult with an advanced solid tumor such as melanoma, head and neck, liver or kidney cancer. Both conserved end residues are part of each CDR3. Each record gives: V gene, clone size, D gene, J gene, CDR3 protein, CDR3 DNA. A D gene is named only where the DNA matches it firmly. Size is omitted from some rows. Given values are once, few, many or a class for expanded clones.

>TRBV18|.|.|TRBJ2-3
CASSAPTDTQYF
TGTGCCAGCTCAGCTCCTACGGATACGCAGTATTTT
>TRBV11-2|.|.|TRBJ2-7
CASSSRDLLLYEQYF
TGTGCCAGCAGCTCCCGGGATCTCCTTCTCTACGAGCAGTACTTC
>TRBV30|.|.|TRBJ2-4
CAWSAGVGNIQYF
TGTGCCTGGTCCGCTGGGGTGGGAAACATTCAGTACTTC
>TRBV4-1|.|.|TRBJ2-1
CASSHTGAAGNEQFF
TGCGCCAGCAGCCATACAGGTGCCGCTGGGAATGAGCAGTTCTTC
>TRBV5-6|.|TRBD2|TRBJ2-3
CASSLELAGPTDTQYF
TGTGCCAGCAGCTTGGAATTAGCGGGTCCCACAGATACGCAGTATTTT
>TRBV6-5|.|.|TRBJ1-3
CASSYSHGAGNTIYF
TGTGCCAGCAGTTACTCACACGGAGCTGGAAACACCATATATTTT
>TRBV28|.|.|TRBJ2-4
CASAGGGLAKNIQYF
TGTGCCAGTGCCGGGGGAGGCCTAGCCAAAAACATTCAGTACTTC
>TRBV5-5|.|.|TRBJ1-1
CASSLAPGDTEAFF
TGTGCCAGCAGCTTGGCCCCAGGGGACACTGAAGCTTTCTTT
>TRBV23-1|once|TRBD2|TRBJ2-2
CAPGGGNTGELFF
TGCGCCCCCGGGGGGGGGAACACCGGGGAGCTGTTTTTT
>TRBV27|once|.|TRBJ1-3
CASSLRGSYSGNTIYF
TGTGCCAGCAGTTTAAGGGGGAGTTACTCTGGAAACACCATATATTTT
>TRBV6-5|.|.|TRBJ2-6
CASGSSGANVLTF
TGTGCCAGTGGATCCTCTGGGGCCAACGTCCTGACTTTC
>TRBV5-6|.|.|TRBJ2-5
CASSKGGGQETQYF
TGTGCCAGCAGCAAGGGTGGGGGGCAAGAGACCCAGTACTTC
>TRBV28|.|.|TRBJ2-7
CASSLRSTISYEQYF
TGTGCCAGCAGTTTAAGGTCCACCATCTCCTACGAGCAGTACTTC
>TRBV7-2|.|TRBD2|TRBJ2-3
CASSRRTSGNTQYF
TGTGCCAGCAGCAGACGGACTAGCGGCAATACGCAGTATTTT
>TRBV21-1|.|.|TRBJ1-5
CASSKARIAGTGGNQPQHF
TGTGCCAGCAGCAAAGCGCGGATCGCCGGGACAGGGGGCAATCAGCCCCAGCATTTT
>TRBV30|.|.|TRBJ1-5
CAWSVRGNQPQHF
TGTGCCTGGAGTGTACGGGGGAATCAGCCCCAGCATTTT
>TRBV9|.|TRBD2|TRBJ2-5
CASSGGSGGLGETQYF
TGTGCCAGCAGCGGAGGCAGCGGGGGGTTAGGAGAGACCCAGTACTTC
>TRBV6-1|.|TRBD1|TRBJ1-2
CASSEMGQGYGYTF
TGTGCCAGCAGTGAAATGGGACAGGGTTACGGCTACACCTTC
>TRBV7-9|.|.|TRBJ2-7
CASSPRETDYEQYF
TGTGCCAGCAGCCCGAGAGAGACAGATTACGAGCAGTACTTC
>TRBV19|once|TRBD1|TRBJ1-5
CASSPQTGHQPQHF
TGTGCCAGTAGTCCCCAGACAGGGCATCAGCCCCAGCATTTT
>TRBV28|.|.|TRBJ1-1
CASSLRKGVRLENTEAFF
TGTGCCAGCAGTTTAAGGAAGGGGGTCCGCCTAGAAAACACTGAAGCTTTCTTT
>TRBV28|.|.|TRBJ2-7
CASRASDSYEQYF
TGTGCCAGCAGGGCTTCAGACTCCTACGAGCAGTACTTC
>TRBV7-8|.|TRBD1|TRBJ2-7
CASSPRQGVTYEQYF
TGTGCCAGCAGCCCCCGACAGGGAGTAACCTACGAGCAGTACTTC
>TRBV5-6|.|.|TRBJ2-3
CASSFSGSTDTQYF
TGTGCCAGCAGCTTCTCCGGGAGTACAGATACGCAGTATTTT
>TRBV9|.|TRBD1|TRBJ2-7
CASSVEGGRARQYF
TGTGCCAGCAGCGTAGAAGGGGGCAGGGCTCGGCAGTACTTC
>TRBV14|.|.|TRBJ2-3
CASSQGPTQYF
TGTGCCAGCAGCCAAGGGCCTACGCAGTATTTT
>TRBV21-1|.|.|TRBJ1-2
CASSIPKGKGYTF
TGTGCCAGCAGCATCCCGAAGGGGAAAGGCTACACCTTC
>TRBV7-9|.|.|TRBJ2-7
CASSLGTGGQTYEQYF
TGTGCCAGCAGCTTAGGAACGGGGGGACAGACTTACGAGCAGTACTTC
>TRBV29-1|.|.|TRBJ1-2
CSVGGRGSPANYGYTF
TGCAGCGTTGGGGGCCGCGGCAGCCCAGCTAACTATGGCTACACCTTC
>TRBV27|.|TRBD2|TRBJ2-3
CASSPAGTSGRDTQYF
TGTGCCAGCAGTCCCGCCGGGACTAGCGGCAGAGATACGCAGTATTTT
>TRBV7-8|.|TRBD1|TRBJ1-5
CASSPTGSHQPQHF
TGTGCCAGCAGCCCGACAGGGTCGCATCAGCCCCAGCATTTT
>TRBV10-3|.|.|TRBJ1-5
CAIRQGPDQPQHF
TGTGCCATCAGACAGGGTCCGGATCAGCCCCAGCATTTT
>TRBV28|.|TRBD1|TRBJ1-4
CASSPTGTGGEKLFF
TGTGCCAGCAGTCCCACCGGGACAGGGGGTGAAAAACTGTTTTTT
>TRBV2|.|TRBD2|TRBJ2-3
CASRGGLAGRTDTQYF
TGTGCCAGCAGAGGGGGACTAGCGGGCCGCACAGATACGCAGTATTTT
>TRBV5-6|.|.|TRBJ2-3
CASSKIETGDTQYF
TGTGCCAGCAGCAAAATAGAGACCGGAGATACGCAGTATTTT